A selection of T cell receptor beta chains follows, all from one sample in a study of Graves' ophthalmopathy and Graves' hyperthyroidism. TCRdb called the multiplex PCR reads again in MiXCR, with one record for every CDR3 protein. The sample holds fewer than 650,000 distinct CDR3 sequences, 22% seen once. The sample consisted of peripheral blood. These receptors came from a woman aged 18-35 years with stable Graves' hyperthyroidism. Some clones in this sample may be carry-over from other donors' samples. Each CDR3 is given with its conserved first and last residue. A D gene is named only where the DNA matches it firmly. Where a row states a size, it is once, few, many or the class of an expanded clone; other rows omit it.

V	J	size	D	CDR3	DNA
TRBV20-1	TRBJ2-7	NA	TRBD2	CSAMGGVNEQYF	TGCAGTGCTATGGGGGGGGTTAACGAGCAGTACTTC
TRBV2	TRBJ2-7	many	TRBD2	CASPSGRVGEQYF	TGTGCCAGCCCCAGCGGGAGGGTCGGCGAGCAGTACTTC
TRBV11-3	TRBJ2-5	many	NA	CASSSPGTQPETQYF	TGTGCCAGCAGCAGTCCCGGGACCCAGCCGGAGACCCAGTACTTC
TRBV4-1	TRBJ2-7	many	NA	CASSQVTGVYEQYF	TGCGCCAGCAGCCAAGTGACGGGAGTGTACGAGCAGTACTTC
TRBV6-1	TRBJ2-4	NA	TRBD1	CASSEYPQGAFGNIQYF	TGTGCCAGCAGTGAATACCCCCAGGGGGCTTTTGGAAACATTCAGTACTTC
TRBV7-3	TRBJ1-2	many	NA	CASSEASGVGGYTF	TGTGCCAGCAGCGAGGCCTCAGGGGTAGGCGGCTACACCTTC
TRBV12-3/TRBV12-4	TRBJ2-2	NA	TRBD1	CASTPAGGRETGELFF	TGTGCCAGCACCCCAGCAGGGGGTCGGGAAACCGGGGAGCTGTTTTTT
TRBV19	TRBJ2-7	many	TRBD1	CATATGGTYEQYF	TGTGCCACTGCGACAGGGGGTACTTACGAGCAGTACTTC
TRBV12-3/TRBV12-4	TRBJ2-5	many	NA	CASSLELTQSLTQYF	TGTGCCAGCAGTTTAGAACTGACCCAAAGTTTAACCCAGTACTTC
TRBV6-4	TRBJ2-3	many	NA	CASRRIMAGTADTQYF	TGTGCCAGCAGGAGGATAATGGCGGGGACGGCAGATACGCAGTATTTT
TRBV12-3/TRBV12-4	TRBJ1-5	NA	NA	CASSLAPGGQPQHF	TGTGCCAGCAGTTTAGCACCGGGCGGGCAGCCCCAGCATTTT
TRBV20-1	TRBJ2-7	many	NA	CSARDKVRTFPDLTKYEQYF	TGCAGTGCTAGAGATAAAGTCAGAACATTCCCGGACCTTACCAAATACGAGCAGTACTTC
TRBV9	TRBJ2-5	many	NA	CASSVALGGEQETQYF	TGTGCCAGCAGCGTAGCTCTCGGGGGAGAACAAGAGACCCAGTACTTC
TRBV20-1	TRBJ1-6	NA	TRBD1	CSARAYRGWNSPLHF	TGCAGTGCTAGAGCCTACAGGGGTTGGAATTCACCCCTCCACTTT
TRBV18	TRBJ2-3	NA	TRBD1	CASSPTGRGVDTQYF	TGTGCCAGCTCCCCGACAGGGCGAGGAGTAGATACGCAGTATTTT